These 16 T cell receptor beta chains came from one sample sequenced in a study of blood T cells in healthy people across ages. A sample-barcoded 5' primer and a J-beta primer mix were used in a second PCR of roughly 6 to 11 cycles. TCRdb re-analysed the 5' RACE reads in MiXCR, keeping a single row per CDR3 protein. This repertoire shows some 1.8 million distinct CDR3 sequences, roughly 43% found once; its top ten account for 20% to 25%. The sequenced sample was blood. Receptors were obtained from a human donor in good health.

In the case of this clonotype: An end of the junction does not agree with germline; a read error may underlie this. The chain has TRBV20-1 and TRBJ2-5; 7 positions match TRBD1. CDR1 and CDR2 (germline): DFQATT, SNEGSKA (reference sequence). This CDR3 is 14 amino acids long. The CDR3, as DNA: TGCAGTGCCACAAAGACAGGGTTGCAAGAGACCCAGCACTTC. Translated: CSATKTGLQETQHF.

In its sample, this clonotype was seen a few times. The chain employs TRBV27 and TRBJ2-4; TRBD1 aligns across 8 bases. The trim removed 6 bases at V and 8 bases at J, leaving 9 bases unmatched. The CDR3 sequence is 14 residues long. Germline V gives CDR1 MNHEY, CDR2 SMNVEV (reference sequence). The CDR3 loop is CASSPRTGMDIQYF. CDR3 sequence (DNA): TGTGCCAGCAGCCCTAGGACAGGGATGGACATTCAGTACTTC.

V and J are TRBV6-1 and TRBJ2-5; D may match TRBD1 or TRBD2 (5 bases each). The better agreement between TRBJ2-7 and the DNA end casts doubt on the J call. The CDR3 consists of 14 residues. The germline CDR1 and CDR2 sequences are MNHNS and SASEGT. The CDR3 loop reads CASTLRGATAEQYF. The CDR3, as DNA: TGTGCCAGCACCCTAAGAGGGGCGACGGCCGAGCAGTACTTC.

At least ten counts were recorded for this clonotype. The chain has TRBV29-1 and TRBJ2-1; D call uncertain. The germline gives CDR1 SQVTM, CDR2 ANQGSEA. The CDR3 spans 9 residues. V shed 8 bases and J shed 9 bases, with 8 bases lying between them. CDR3 amino acids: CSSKGEQFF. The DNA of the CDR3 is TGCAGCTCGAAGGGTGAGCAGTTCTTC.

The J gene is TRBJ2-1, the V gene TRBV9; D is perhaps TRBD2 (6 bases). The CDR3 has 14 amino acids. From germline, CDR1 is SGDLS and CDR2 YYNGEE. Between the trimmed V and J ends, which lost 4 bases and 8 bases, there was a span of 16 bases. The CDR3 DNA reads as TGTGCCAGCAGCCGAAGGGACTTATTACATGAGCAGTTCTTC. Translation gives CASSRRDLLHEQFF.

This clonotype was seen a few times. The V call is TRBV7-2, the J call TRBJ2-3; 10 bases line up with TRBD2. Trimming removed 0 bases from V and 0 bases from J; junction bases left unmatched: 6. The CDR3 length is 18 residues. Germline CDR1 reads SGHTA; CDR2 reads FQGNSA. DNA for the CDR3: TGTGCCAGCAGCTTAGCGGCTAGCGGGGGCCCTAGCACAGATACGCAGTATTTT. As protein: CASSLAASGGPSTDTQYF.

This clonotype was picked up a small number of times. The CDR3 sequence is CASSLGLSVSGANVLTF. The DNA for the CDR3 is TGCGCCAGCAGCTTGGGCCTGTCCGTCTCTGGGGCCAACGTCCTGACTTTC. The chain employs TRBV5-1 and TRBJ2-6; D uncertain. This CDR3 region has 17 residues. The germline V gene has CDR1 SGHRS and CDR2 YFSETQ. V gave up 0 bases and J gave up 0 bases, with 10 bases separating them.

Only one count was recorded for this clonotype. The genes are TRBV20-1 and TRBJ2-3; 8 nucleotides line up with TRBD2. The CDR3 length is 18 residues. Germline-derived CDR1 and CDR2 are DFQATT and SNEGSKA (reference sequence). V was pared by 6 bases and J by 5 bases, with 22 bases of the junction left unmatched. In nucleotides, the CDR3 is TGCAGTGCCCGGCGCACCACAGCGGGGGCCTACCAAAAAGATACGCAGTATTTT. Protein product: CSARRTTAGAYQKDTQYF.

This clonotype was seen only a few times. The chain recombines TRBV29-1 with TRBJ1-1; TRBD1 matches 8 bases. V shed 1 base, J shed 5 bases, and the junction held 6 bases outside the gene matches. This CDR3 is 14 amino acids long. CDR1 and CDR2 from the germline V gene are SQVTM and ANQGSEA. The CDR3 DNA sequence: TGCAGCGTTGAAGTTAGGACAGGGCGGACTGAAGCTTTCTTT. Its protein is CSVEVRTGRTEAFF.

V gene TRBV29-1 combines with J gene TRBJ1-2; 8 bases match TRBD1. Germline CDR1 is SQVTM and CDR2 is ANQGSEA. The CDR3 length is 16 residues. V gave up 4 bases and J gave up 4 bases; unmatched junction bases: 14. The CDR3 DNA sequence: TGCAGCGTTGGAGTGGGGGTAGGACAGGGAGCCTATGGCTACACCTTC. It is translated as CSVGVGVGQGAYGYTF.

The chain carries TRBV7-2 and TRBJ1-1, with 8 bases aligning to TRBD1. With 5 bases clipped from V and 10 bases from J, the junction kept 9 bases outside the gene matches. The germline CDR1 and CDR2 sequences are SGHTA and FQGNSA. The CDR3 is 13 residues long. The CDR3 nucleotides read TGTGCCAGCAGCCCAATCAGGGGGCGAGTAGCTTTCTTT. As protein: CASSPIRGRVAFF.

This clonotype has only one observation. The chain couples TRBV20-1 to TRBJ1-2; D is unresolved. CDR3 length equals 15 residues. Between the trimmed V and J ends, which lost 4 bases and 0 bases, there was a span of 15 bases. Germline assignment: CDR1 DFQATT and CDR2 SNEGSKA (reference sequence). The CDR3 nucleotides read TGCAGTGCTATGAAGACCGCCGAAGCTAACTATGGCTACACCTTC. This gives the protein CSAMKTAEANYGYTF.

This clonotype was seen a few times. The J gene is TRBJ2-6, the V gene TRBV12-3 or TRBV12-4; TRBD2 might be the D (6 bases). V lost 2 bases and J 0 bases, leaving 17 bases between the germline ends. The CDR3 is 19 amino acids. The CDR3 nucleotides are TGTGCCAGCAGTTTAAGGACGCAGGGAGGAGTCTCTGGGGCCAACGTCCTGACTTTC. Encoded protein: CASSLRTQGGVSGANVLTF.

In this sample, this clonotype turned up a few times. The genes are TRBV12-3 or TRBV12-4 and TRBJ2-5; TRBD2 aligns across 15 bases. The CDR3 contains 19 residues. The V segment lost 6 bases and the J segment 0 bases; nucleotides outside the gene matches: 11. CDR3 bases: TGTGCCAGCAGCCCTCTGGGACTAGCGGGGGGACCGTACCAAGAGACCCAGTACTTC. It translates to CASSPLGLAGGPYQETQYF.

The J gene is TRBJ2-2, the V gene TRBV6-2 or TRBV6-3; D is unresolved. The CDR3 covers 11 residues. Germline V gene sequence: CDR1 MNHEY, CDR2 SVGEGT. Between the trimmed V and J ends, which lost 2 bases and 9 bases, there was a span of 4 bases. As DNA, the CDR3 is TGTGCCAGCAGTTACGGGTGGGAGCTGTTTTTT. Its translation: CASSYGWELFF.

J is TRBJ1-1 and V is TRBV29-1; D call uncertain. The germline V gene encodes CDR1 SQVTM and CDR2 ANQGSEA. The CDR3 runs 11 residues. V lost 4 bases, J lost 4 bases, and 7 bases lay in between. The CDR3 nucleotides are TGCAGCGTTGCCAGGTGCACTGAAGCTTTCTTT. It translates to CSVARCTEAFF.